A single sample is the source of the 20 T cell receptor beta chains below, sequenced in a study of blood T cell repertoires in COVID-19. This table comes from immunoSEQ multiplex PCR, and its TCRdb copy is limited to in-frame clones, with some not included. The sample consists of approximately 150,000 clones, approximately 91% of them appearing once. The sequencing input was peripheral blood. The receptor set was obtained from a man aged 18-30 years with COVID-19, enrolled during active disease.

V usage is TRBV30 and J usage is TRBJ2-1; D is perhaps TRBD1 (5 bases). Germline CDR1 and CDR2: GTSNPN and SVGIG (reference sequence). CDR3 length equals 13 residues. Trimming removed 0 bases at V and 7 bases at J, with 10 bases between. The CDR3 protein is CAWSVRAGNEQFF. The CDR3 DNA is TGTGCCTGGAGTGTACGGGCAGGGAATGAGCAGTTCTTC.

This chain links TRBV4-3 with TRBJ2-2, with 7 bases fitting TRBD1. The CDR3 has 14 amino acids. CDR1 and CDR2 (germline): LGHNA, YSLEER. The ends lost 5 bases at V and 4 bases at J; junction bases unmatched: 4. The CDR3 reads CASSFGQATGELFF. The CDR3 nucleotides read TGCGCCAGCAGCTTCGGACAGGCCACCGGGGAGCTGTTTTTT.

The chain is built from TRBV7-2 and TRBJ2-1, with 7 bases identical to TRBD2. The CDR3 runs 16 residues. V dropped 0 bases and J dropped 5; count of bases not matched to a gene: 7. Germline V lookup: CDR1 SGHTA, CDR2 FQGNSA. The CDR3 protein is CASSLAPPGTNNEQFF. For the CDR3, the DNA is TGTGCCAGCAGCTTAGCCCCTCCCGGGACTAACAATGAGCAGTTCTTC. The entire variable domain, with the rest obtained from reference TRBV7-2 and TRBJ2-1, is as follows: GAGVSQSPSNKVTEKGKDVELRCDPISGHTALYWYRQSLGQGLEFLIYFQGNSAPDKSGLPSDRFSAERTGGSVSTLTIQRTQQEDSAVYLCASSLAPPGTNNEQFFGPGTRLTVL.

The J gene is TRBJ1-1, the V gene TRBV29-1; TRBD1 matches at 7 bases. The junction had 5 bases not matched to a gene; V was cut back by 6 bases and J by 4 bases. Germline V CDR1 and CDR2: SQVTM, ANQGSEA. CDR3 length: 12 amino acids. In nucleotides, the CDR3 is TGCAGCGTCGTCAGGGGGTCCACTGAAGCTTTCTTT. Translating it yields CSVVRGSTEAFF.

This chain connects TRBV5-1 to TRBJ2-2, with 7 bases identical to TRBD1. The J segment lost 7 bases and the V segment lost 0 bases, leaving 6 bases of the junction unmatched. Germline-derived CDR1 and CDR2 are SGHRS and YFSETQ. This CDR3 contains 15 residues. CDR3 in DNA: TGCGCCAGCAGCTTGGGAAGGGGGCAAGGCGGGGAGCTGTTTTTT. It encodes CASSLGRGQGGELFF.

A single count supports this clone. The chain recombines TRBV24-1 with TRBJ2-5; 7 bases fit TRBD1. Germline-derived CDR1 and CDR2 are KGHDR and SFDVKD. J gave up 1 base and V 5 bases, and 18 bases lay outside the gene matches. This CDR3 is 19 amino acids long. The CDR3 loop is CATSGPNRGTTTSQETQYF. Written as DNA, the CDR3 is TGTGCCACCAGTGGACCAAACAGGGGCACGACTACAAGCCAAGAGACCCAGTACTTC.

The V call is TRBV11-2, the J call TRBJ2-2; D is possibly TRBD2 (6 bases). The CDR3 sequence is 16 residues long. Germline values: CDR1 SGHAT, CDR2 FQNNGV. V was clipped by 7 bases and J by 5 bases, with 20 bases between them. CDR3 region: CASTWGVLVNTGELFF. The CDR3 DNA follows: TGTGCCAGCACCTGGGGGGTTCTAGTGAATACCGGGGAGCTGTTTTTT.

This chain connects TRBV4-3 to TRBJ2-7; 7 bases agree with TRBD2. The CDR3 totals 17 residues. Germline V gives CDR1 LGHNA, CDR2 YSLEER. V shed 3 bases, J shed 0 bases, and the junction held 11 bases outside the gene matches. The CDR3 here is CASSQLWGGRASYEQYF. In nucleotides, the CDR3 is TGCGCCAGCAGCCAGCTTTGGGGCGGGAGAGCCTCCTACGAGCAGTACTTC.

The DNA of the CDR3 is TGTGCCAGCAGCTTGGATTTGGGGCAGGGGGCCTACACCGGGGAGCTGTTTTTT. This sequence encodes CASSLDLGQGAYTGELFF. The rearrangement uses TRBV5-6 and TRBJ2-2; TRBD1 matches at 8 bases. The length of the CDR3 is 18 residues. J lost 3 bases, V lost 0 bases, and 10 bases had no gene match. Germline V gene data show CDR1 as SGHDT and CDR2 as YYEEEE.

The CDR3 loop is CASSTTGGGETQYF. The CDR3 DNA is TGTGCCAGCAGCACTACAGGGGGCGGAGAGACCCAGTACTTC. V is TRBV7-3 and J is TRBJ2-5; 9 bases match TRBD1. Per the germline V gene, CDR1 is SGHTA and CDR2 is FQGTGA. The CDR3 is 14 residues long. Losses at the gene ends were 5 bases for V and 4 bases for J; bases not matched to a gene: 5.

This sequence joins TRBV4-2 and TRBJ1-4, with TRBD1 identical over 9 bases. The junction had 11 bases not matched to a gene; V was cut back by 4 bases and J by 8 bases. This CDR3 region has 16 residues. Germline lookup yields CDR1 LGHNA and CDR2 YNFKEQ. CDR3 protein: CASSRPRTGDEEKLFF. CDR3 coding DNA: TGTGCCAGCAGCCGGCCGCGGACAGGGGACGAGGAAAAACTGTTTTTT.

This chain links TRBV4-1 with TRBJ2-1; D call uncertain. This CDR3 has 12 residues. CDR1 and CDR2 from the germline V gene are MGHRA and YSYEKL. V was trimmed by 4 bases and J by 8 bases, leaving 9 bases between them. The CDR3 DNA reads as TGCGCCAGCAGCCCGGGTGGCCATGAGCAGTTCTTC. It translates to CASSPGGHEQFF.

With regard to this clone: One end of the junction is discordant with germline, which a read error may explain. CDR3 residues: CASSGGQGLTNEKLLF. As DNA, the CDR3 is TGTGCCAGCAGTGGTGGACAGGGACTAACTAATGAAAAACTGCTTTTT. The chain uses TRBV28 and TRBJ1-4, with TRBD1 matching over 8 bases. Germline CDR1 reads MDHEN; CDR2 reads SYDVKM. The CDR3 has 16 amino acids.

The chain couples TRBV15 to TRBJ2-1, with TRBD2 matching 10 bases. Unmatched junction bases numbered 6, after V lost 1 base and J lost 6 bases. CDR3 length: 16 residues. The germline CDR1 and CDR2 sequences are LNHNV and YYDKDF (reference sequence). The CDR3 DNA sequence: TGTGCCACCAGCAGAGTGTTCGCTAGCGGGAGCAATGAGCAGTTCTTC. Its translation is CATSRVFASGSNEQFF.

V is TRBV6-2 or TRBV6-3 and J is TRBJ2-2; 10 bases line up with TRBD2. Germline lookup yields CDR1 MNHEY and CDR2 SVGEGT. Trimming removed 0 bases from V and 6 bases from J; junction bases left unmatched: 4. The CDR3 runs to 16 residues. The CDR3: CASSYSGLAGAGELFF. CDR3 in DNA: TGTGCCAGCAGTTACTCGGGGCTAGCGGGAGCCGGGGAGCTGTTTTTT.

This chain connects TRBV19 to TRBJ2-4; 10 bases line up with TRBD1. The CDR3 has 13 residues. Trimming at V came to 4 bases and at J to 8 bases, leaving 2 bases not matched to a gene. Germline V lookup: CDR1 LNHDA, CDR2 SQIVND (reference sequence). The CDR3 loop reads CASSRDRGDIQYF. The CDR3 DNA reads TGTGCCAGTAGTAGGGACAGGGGCGACATTCAGTACTTC.

CDR3 nucleotide sequence: TGTGCCAGCAGTTTAGCGCCCGGCGGCACAGATACGCAGTATTTT. Amino acid sequence: CASSLAPGGTDTQYF. The chain has TRBV6-6 and TRBJ2-3, with a tentative D call TRBD2 (5 bases). V lost 4 bases, J lost 1 base, and 12 bases lay in between. The germline CDR1 and CDR2 sequences are MNHNY and SVGAGI (reference sequence). This CDR3 spans 15 amino acids.

This clone was detected once. The chain uses TRBV2 and TRBJ2-3; the match to TRBD2 covers 13 bases. CDR3 length equals 16 residues. V lost 6 bases and J lost 4; bases outside the gene matches: 7. Germline loops: CDR1 SNHLY, CDR2 FYNNEI. In DNA form, the CDR3 reads TGTGCCAGCAGCAGACTAGCGGGAGGAGCGGCAGATACGCAGTATTTT. It specifies CASSRLAGGAADTQYF.

V usage is TRBV15 and J usage is TRBJ2-3; D unclear. The CDR3 has 13 amino acids. Per the germline V gene, CDR1 is LNHNV and CDR2 is YYDKDF (reference sequence). Trimming shortened V by 1 base and J by 6 bases, and 8 bases separated the two germline ends. In DNA, the CDR3 is TGTGCCACCAGCAGAGTCACTAAGGATACGCAGTATTTT. Its translation: CATSRVTKDTQYF.

This chain uses TRBV19 with TRBJ2-7; TRBD1 might be the D (6 bases). The CDR3 loop spans 14 amino acids. CDR1 is LNHDA, CDR2 SQIVND, per germline (reference sequence). Trimming left V 1 base short and J 4 bases short, with 11 bases between. The CDR3 sequence is CASSIVGRGYEQYF. CDR3 coding DNA: TGTGCCAGTAGTATAGTAGGCAGGGGATACGAGCAGTACTTC.